A selection of T cell receptor beta chains follows, all from one sample in a study of cytomegalovirus exposure and HLA in healthy donors. Libraries were prepared by immunoSEQ multiplex PCR; TCRdb keeps only in-frame clonotypes and omits some of them. The repertoire consists of under 150,000 clones, with 65% to 85% occurring once and the leading ten covering 1.2%. The source material was PBMCs. Receptors were obtained from a boy aged 5 to 17 in good health and CMV-seronegative. Both conserved end residues are trimmed from each CDR3.

V gene	J gene	CDR3 protein
TRBV5-4	TRBJ2-1	ASSGGAGAHTFDNEQF
TRBV9	TRBJ1-4	ASSVGATNEKLF
TRBV4-1	TRBJ2-2	ASSQDPAGELF
TRBV5-4	TRBJ1-4	ASSRDRLGEKLF
TRBV6-5	TRBJ2-5	ASNLAGGSPTTQY
TRBV6-1	TRBJ2-5	ASSELGQGWETQY
TRBV15	TRBJ2-1	ATSPAGLNNEQF
TRBV5-4	TRBJ2-3	ATQGLDTQY
TRBV5-1	TRBJ1-1	ASSLTFLGQGGTEAF
TRBV25-1	TRBJ2-1	ASSESGVTSVQF
TRBV29-1	TRBJ2-5	SPLGLAGEGGQETQY
TRBV6-1	TRBJ1-1	ASSETGFSEAF
TRBV15	TRBJ1-1	ATSTGQDAEWNTEAF
TRBV5-1	TRBJ1-4	ASSLESVATNEKLF
TRBV7-8	TRBJ2-5	ASSLVRAGVRETQY
TRBV4-1	TRBJ2-7	ASSQIGTTYEQY
TRBV27	TRBJ2-2	ASSPPGQGLTGELF
TRBV7-9	TRBJ2-1	ASSDFSGNPYNEQF
TRBV7-8	TRBJ2-1	ASSLGLAGDYTEQF
TRBV7-2	TRBJ2-7	ASSLSFYEQY
TRBV19	TRBJ2-7	ASSSAGGSSYEQY
TRBV19	TRBJ2-7	ASSLSGARRQY
TRBV4-3	TRBJ2-5	ASSQDEQGRETQY
TRBV5-4	TRBJ2-1	ASSLEGGSYNEQF